This T cell receptor (beta chain) was recovered during a study of blood T cell repertoires in COVID-19. Looking at the study overall: The samples span acute and convalescent COVID-19 from the United States, Italy and Spain. Sample material is recorded as cDNA or gDNA derived from T cells, B-cell-depleted T cells, or PBMCs.

V was trimmed by 1 base and J by 8 bases, leaving 18 bases between them. Germline values: CDR1 MGHRA, CDR2 YSYEKL. There are 16 residues in the CDR3. Original data processing: From reference gene primer amplification, estimates of nucleated cell counts were derived. The data were produced by immunoSEQ multiplex PCR, yet TCRdb's version contains in-frame clones alone and is incomplete. V and J calls and clone size are as listed in that table; D and trimming were resolved from the DNA. The sample records some 100,000 clones, about 91% being singletons. This clone is a singleton in its sample. The rearrangement uses TRBV4-1 and TRBJ2-1; D perhaps matches TRBD2 (6 bases). The sample was peripheral blood. This TCR derives from a human donor with active COVID-19. The donor label of this sample is uncertain. In DNA form, the CDR3 reads TGCGCCAGCAGCCAAGTCGGGCGGGGTGAGGTGGATGAGCAGTTCTTC. It is translated as CASSQVGRGEVDEQFF.